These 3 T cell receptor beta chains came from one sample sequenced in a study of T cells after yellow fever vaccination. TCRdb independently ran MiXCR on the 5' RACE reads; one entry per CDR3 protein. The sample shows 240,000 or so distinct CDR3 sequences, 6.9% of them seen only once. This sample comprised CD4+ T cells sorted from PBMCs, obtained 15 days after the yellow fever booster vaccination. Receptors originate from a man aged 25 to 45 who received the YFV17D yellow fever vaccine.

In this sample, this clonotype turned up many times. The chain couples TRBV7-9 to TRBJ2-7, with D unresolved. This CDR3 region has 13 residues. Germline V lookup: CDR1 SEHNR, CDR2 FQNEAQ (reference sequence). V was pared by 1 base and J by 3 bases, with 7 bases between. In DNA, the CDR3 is TGTGCCAGCAGCTTAGGTTTGAACTACGAGCAGTACTTC. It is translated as CASSLGLNYEQYF. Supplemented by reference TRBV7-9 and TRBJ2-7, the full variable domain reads DTGVSQNPRHKITKRGQNVTFRCDPISEHNRLYWYRQTLGQGPEFLTYFQNEAQLEKSRLLSDRFSAERPKGSFSTLEIQRTEQGDSAMYLCASSLGLNYEQYFGPGTRLTVT.

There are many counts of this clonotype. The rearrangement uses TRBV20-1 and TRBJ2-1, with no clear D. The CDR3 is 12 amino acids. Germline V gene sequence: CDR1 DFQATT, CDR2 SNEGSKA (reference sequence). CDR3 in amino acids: CSVSSSYNEQFF. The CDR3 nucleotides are TGCAGCGTATCTTCCTCCTACAATGAGCAGTTCTTC.

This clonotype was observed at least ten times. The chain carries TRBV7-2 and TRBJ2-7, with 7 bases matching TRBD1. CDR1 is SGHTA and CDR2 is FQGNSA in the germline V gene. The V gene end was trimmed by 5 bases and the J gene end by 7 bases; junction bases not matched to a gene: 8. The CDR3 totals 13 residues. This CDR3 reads CASSLDRAEEQYF. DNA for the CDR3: TGTGCCAGCAGCCTTGACAGGGCAGAAGAGCAGTACTTC.